This entry lists 17 T cell receptor beta chains sequenced from one sample in a study of regulatory T cells in long-lasting Graves disease. HTBI primers from iRepertoire and Arm-PCR of CDR3 regions yielded the TCR beta libraries. TCRdb used MiXCR to reprocess the multiplex PCR reads, holding one entry per CDR3 protein. The table shows approximately 400,000 distinct CDR3 sequences, with less than 20% occurring only once. Documented time point: newly diagnosed GD, antithyroid drugs for less than 3 months. Making the TCR library involved RNA that had been extracted from PBMCs. The sample was peripheral blood mononuclear cells (PBMCs), taken at new diagnosis, from a patient treated with antithyroid drugs. Receptor source: a female donor with Graves disease.

There are a few counts of this clonotype. V is TRBV3-1 and J is TRBJ2-6; weak D call: TRBD1 (6 bases). The CDR3 runs to 16 residues. Germline CDR1 reads LGHDT; CDR2 reads YNNKEL (reference sequence). Deletions cut 6 bases from V and 0 bases from J, with 12 bases between. This CDR3 reads CASSPGHISGANVLTF. The CDR3 DNA is TGTGCCAGCAGTCCGGGACATATCTCTGGGGCCAACGTCCTGACTTTC.

This clonotype was seen only a few times. This chain uses TRBV9 with TRBJ2-1; D is perhaps TRBD1 or TRBD2 (6 bases each). The CDR3 loop spans 17 amino acids. Germline CDR1 SGDLS, CDR2 YYNGEE. V was trimmed by 3 bases and J by 2 bases, leaving 18 bases between them. As DNA, the CDR3 is TGTGCCAGCAGCGCGAATCATGGGGGGCCCCCCTACAATGAGCAGTTCTTC. Amino acids: CASSANHGGPPYNEQFF. The entire variable domain, with the rest obtained from reference TRBV9 and TRBJ2-1, is as follows: DSGVTQTPKHLITATGQRVTLRCSPRSGDLSVYWYQQSLDQGLQFLIQYYNGEERAKGNILERFSAQQFPDLHSELNLSSLELGDSALYFCASSANHGGPPYNEQFFGPGTRLTVL.

This clonotype was seen a few times. A much larger clone lies a single base off, so this may be a read error. The chain recombines TRBV7-2 with TRBJ2-3; TRBD1 might be the D (6 bases). The CDR3 spans 13 residues. Germline V lookup: CDR1 SGHTA, CDR2 FQGNSA. DNA for the CDR3: TGTGCCAGCAGCCTCCAGGGGTCAGATGCGCAGTATTTT. It translates to CASSLQGSDAQYF.

The table lists this clonotype with many counts. The V call is TRBV4-2, the J call TRBJ1-2; 7 nucleotides match TRBD1. V trimming: 0 bases; J trimming: 2 bases; junction bases outside the gene matches: 6. Germline assignment: CDR1 LGHNA and CDR2 YNFKEQ. The CDR3 extends over 16 amino acids. CDR3 DNA sequence: TGTGCCAGCAGCCAAGATCTAGCGGGACAGAACTATGGCTACACCTTC. Translating it yields CASSQDLAGQNYGYTF.

This clonotype has ten or more counts. V and J are TRBV5-6 and TRBJ1-5; 7 bases align to TRBD1. Looked up from germline, CDR1 is SGHDT and CDR2 is YYEEEE. V shed 1 base, J shed 0 bases, and the junction held 13 bases outside the gene matches. The CDR3 runs 19 residues. CDR3 amino acids: CASSLSKQGSLNSNQPQHF. The CDR3 coding sequence is TGTGCCAGCAGCTTGAGCAAACAGGGGAGCCTTAATAGCAATCAGCCCCAGCATTTT.

This clonotype was picked up many times. V is TRBV3-1 and J is TRBJ1-6, with a weak D call TRBD1 (6 bases). The CDR3 is made up of 15 amino acids. Germline V gene lookup returns CDR1 LGHDT and CDR2 YNNKEL (reference sequence). V lost 2 bases to trimming and J lost 7 bases, with 12 bases between them. CDR3 nucleotide sequence: TGTGCCAGCAGCCAAATGTCGGGGGGCAATTCACCCCTCCACTTT. This encodes CASSQMSGGNSPLHF.

The chain couples TRBV10-3 to TRBJ2-1; D is perhaps TRBD1 or TRBD2 (6 bases each). Looked up from germline, CDR1 is ENHRY and CDR2 is SYGVKD. This CDR3 spans 14 amino acids. Trimming stripped 6 bases from V and 7 bases from J, with 16 bases between. CDR3 DNA: TGTGCCATCAGACCAGGGGCCAGCGGGAATGAGCAGTTCTTC. Its translation is CAIRPGASGNEQFF.

A few counts support this clonotype. The genes are TRBV12-3 or TRBV12-4 and TRBJ2-7, with D unresolved. The CDR3 is made up of 12 amino acids. V lost 1 base and J 3 bases, leaving 4 bases between the germline ends. The CDR3 region is CASSLGRYEQYF. The CDR3 nucleotides read TGTGCCAGCAGTTTAGGACGCTACGAGCAGTACTTC.

This clonotype was counted many times. The gene calls are TRBV25-1 and TRBJ1-5, with TRBD1 as a possible D gene (6 bases). The CDR3 sequence is 14 residues long. Trimming cost V 4 bases and J 5 bases, with 12 bases left between them. Germline V gene lookup returns CDR1 MGHDK and CDR2 SYGVNS. CDR3 nucleotide sequence: TGTGCCAGCAGTGGAACTGGGGGGCATCAGCCCCAGCATTTT. This sequence encodes CASSGTGGHQPQHF.

The rearrangement links TRBV2 to TRBJ2-4; D uncertain. V was trimmed by 2 bases and J by 1 base, leaving 12 bases between them. The CDR3 contains 16 residues. Germline lookup yields CDR1 SNHLY and CDR2 FYNNEI. The CDR3 sequence: CASSERAVGAKNIQYF. The CDR3 bases are TGTGCCAGCAGTGAACGGGCGGTAGGGGCCAAAAACATTCAGTACTTC.

In this sample, this clonotype turned up many times. J is TRBJ1-5 and V is TRBV27, with D perhaps TRBD1 (5 bases). The CDR3 is made up of 14 amino acids. Germline CDR1 and CDR2: MNHEY and SMNVEV (reference sequence). The V end lost 6 bases, the J end lost 0 bases, and 9 bases lay between the germline ends. In DNA form, the CDR3 reads TGTGCCAGCAGCCGACAGAATAGCAATCAGCCCCAGCATTTT. Translated: CASSRQNSNQPQHF.

Ten or more counts support this clonotype. V is TRBV11-2 and J is TRBJ1-6; unclear D gene. V shed 8 bases and J shed 0 bases, with 20 bases lying between them. Germline CDR1 and CDR2: SGHAT and FQNNGV. The CDR3 is 18 amino acids. For the CDR3, the DNA is TGTGCCAGCCGCCGTGGGTCGGTATACAGCTCCTATAATTCACCCCTCCACTTT. Translation gives CASRRGSVYSSYNSPLHF.

Points on this clonotype: This could be a read error, since a much larger clone is one nucleotide away. The genes are TRBV5-6 and TRBJ1-2, with D tentatively TRBD1 (6 bases). The CDR3 loop spans 13 amino acids. V was clipped by 1 base and J by 12 bases, with 16 bases between them. Germline CDR1 is SGHDT and CDR2 is YYEEEE. In DNA form, the CDR3 reads TGTGCCAGCAGCTTGTCCGGGACACTCATCCACACCTTC. This translates into CASSLSGTLIHTF. Full variable domain (missing parts from reference TRBV5-6 and TRBJ1-2): DAGVTQSPTHLIKTRGQQVTLRCSPKSGHDTVSWYQQALGQGPQFIFQYYEEEERQRGNFPDRFSGHQFPNYSSELNVNALLLGDSALYLCASSLSGTLIHTFGSGTRLTVV.

This clonotype was recorded many times. The DNA of the CDR3 is TGTGCCAGCAGTGGGGACAGGGACCACAATGAGCAGTTCTTC. It codes for CASSGDRDHNEQFF. This chain links TRBV2 with TRBJ2-1; 9 positions agree with TRBD1. Losses at the gene ends were 4 bases for V and 5 bases for J; bases not matched to a gene: 3. There are 14 residues in the CDR3. The V gene's germline CDR1 is SNHLY and CDR2 FYNNEI.

This clonotype has ten or more counts. The chain couples TRBV28 to TRBJ1-5, with D possibly matching TRBD1 (6 bases). This CDR3 is built from 16 residues. Germline values: CDR1 MDHEN, CDR2 SYDVKM. Between the trimmed V and J ends, which lost 3 bases and 6 bases, there was a span of 18 bases. CDR3 in DNA: TGTGCCAGCAGTTTTGCCTATCGTAGGGGGGGTCAGCCCCAGCATTTT. As protein: CASSFAYRRGGQPQHF.

This clonotype was counted ten times or more. The chain carries TRBV15 and TRBJ1-5; a weak D match, TRBD1 (5 bases). Germline values: CDR1 LNHNV, CDR2 YYDKDF (reference sequence). The CDR3 is 14 residues long. Trimming took 3 bases from V and 7 from J, leaving 13 bases between them. The CDR3 region is CATSSPVGRQPQHF. The CDR3 coding sequence is TGTGCCACCAGCAGCCCTGTGGGGCGACAGCCCCAGCATTTT.

This clonotype was detected a few times. This chain connects TRBV4-2 to TRBJ2-1; D is unresolved. The CDR3 is made up of 12 amino acids. V dropped 1 base and J dropped 7 bases, with 5 bases sitting between them. Germline CDR1 is LGHNA and CDR2 is YNFKEQ. CDR3 nucleotides: TGTGCCAGCAGCCAAGCTTTTAATGAGCAGTTCTTC. It is translated as CASSQAFNEQFF.